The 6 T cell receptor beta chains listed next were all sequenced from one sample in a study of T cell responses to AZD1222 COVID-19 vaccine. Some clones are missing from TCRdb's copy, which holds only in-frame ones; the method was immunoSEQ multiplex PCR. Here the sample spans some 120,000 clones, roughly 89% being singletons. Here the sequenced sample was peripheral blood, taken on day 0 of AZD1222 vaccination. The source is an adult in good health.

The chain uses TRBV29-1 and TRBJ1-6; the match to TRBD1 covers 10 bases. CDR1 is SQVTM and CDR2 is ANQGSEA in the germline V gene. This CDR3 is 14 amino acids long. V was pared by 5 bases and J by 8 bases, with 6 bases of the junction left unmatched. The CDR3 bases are TGCAGCGTTCAATGGGGGACAGGGGATTCACCCCTCCACTTT. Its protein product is CSVQWGTGDSPLHF.

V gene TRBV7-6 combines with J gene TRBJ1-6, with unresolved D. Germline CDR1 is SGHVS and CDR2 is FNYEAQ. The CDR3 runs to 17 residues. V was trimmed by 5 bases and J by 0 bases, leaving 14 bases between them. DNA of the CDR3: TGTGCCAGCAGCCCCTCCGTGGGCAGCTCCTATAATTCACCCCTCCACTTT. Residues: CASSPSVGSSYNSPLHF.

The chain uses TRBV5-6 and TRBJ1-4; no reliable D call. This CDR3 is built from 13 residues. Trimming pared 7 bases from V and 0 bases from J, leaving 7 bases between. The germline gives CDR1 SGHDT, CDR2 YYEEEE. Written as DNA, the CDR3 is TGTGCCAGCGGGTGGGCAACTAATGAAAAACTGTTTTTT. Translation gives CASGWATNEKLFF.

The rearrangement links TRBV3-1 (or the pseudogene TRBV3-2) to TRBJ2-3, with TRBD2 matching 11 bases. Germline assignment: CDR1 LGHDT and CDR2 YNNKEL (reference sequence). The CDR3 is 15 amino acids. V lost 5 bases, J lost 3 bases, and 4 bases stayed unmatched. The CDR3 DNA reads TGTGCCAGCAGCTACACTAGCGGGGGTACAGATACGCAGTATTTT. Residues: CASSYTSGGTDTQYF.

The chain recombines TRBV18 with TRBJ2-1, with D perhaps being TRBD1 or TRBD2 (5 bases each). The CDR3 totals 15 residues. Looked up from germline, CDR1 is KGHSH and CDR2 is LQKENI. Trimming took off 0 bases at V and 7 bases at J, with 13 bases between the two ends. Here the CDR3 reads CASSPPGTVDNEQFF. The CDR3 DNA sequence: TGTGCCAGCTCACCACCAGGGACGGTGGATAATGAGCAGTTCTTC.

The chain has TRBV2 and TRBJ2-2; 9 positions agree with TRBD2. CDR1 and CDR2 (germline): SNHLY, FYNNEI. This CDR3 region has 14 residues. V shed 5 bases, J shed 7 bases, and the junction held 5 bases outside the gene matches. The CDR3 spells CASSPSGVGGELFF. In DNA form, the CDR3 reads TGTGCCAGCAGTCCTAGCGGGGTGGGCGGGGAGCTGTTTTTT.